The 7 T cell receptor beta chains presented below share a single source sample, sequenced in a study of blood T cell repertoires in COVID-19 (TCRdb year 2020). Library method: the immunoSEQ multiplex PCR assay. In TCRdb, the immuneACCESS table is reduced to in-frame sequences with V and J assigned. These tables do not hold every clone; where another copy was compared, an unresolved V gene accounts for under half, and the others remain unexplained. For this sample the table gives about 430,000 clones, of which approximately 90% were detected only once. The leading ten clones occupy 0.8% to 0.9% of the sample. Source material: peripheral blood. The receptors stem from a man aged 18 to 30 with COVID-19, enrolled during active disease.

The chain uses TRBV6-2 or TRBV6-3 and TRBJ2-7; weak D call: TRBD2 (6 bases). This CDR3 has 12 residues. Germline CDR1 and CDR2: MNHEY and SVGEGT. Trimming stripped 4 bases from V and 4 bases from J, with 8 bases between. In DNA form, the CDR3 reads TGTGCCAGCAGTTGGCGGGATTACGAGCAGTACTTC. Translated: CASSWRDYEQYF.

This clone was observed once. V and J are TRBV29-1 and TRBJ2-7, with D hard to call. This CDR3 has 15 residues. Germline V gene data show CDR1 as SQVTM and CDR2 as ANQGSEA. The V gene lost 5 bases and the J gene lost 2 bases, with 19 bases spanning the gap. The CDR3 reads CSVYFVNVPTYEQYF. The CDR3 region has the DNA TGCAGCGTTTATTTTGTGAACGTGCCTACCTACGAGCAGTACTTC.

The chain has TRBV12-5 and TRBJ1-2; weak D call: TRBD1 (6 bases). The V gene's germline CDR1 is LGHNT and CDR2 FRNRAP. This CDR3 region has 14 residues. Deletions cut 9 bases from V and 0 bases from J, with 14 bases between. The CDR3 region is CASAPGDTNYGYTF. CDR3 nucleotide sequence: TGTGCTAGCGCTCCCGGGGACACTAACTATGGCTACACCTTC.

The chain carries TRBV11-2 and TRBJ2-7, with D possibly matching TRBD2 (7 bases). Germline values: CDR1 SGHAT, CDR2 FQNNGV. The CDR3 runs 14 residues. Trimming removed 4 bases from V and 6 bases from J, with 16 bases in between. CDR3 protein: CASSYLAGAGEQYF. In nucleotides, the CDR3 is TGTGCCAGCAGCTACTTGGCGGGGGCGGGCGAGCAGTACTTC.

This chain connects TRBV4-1 to TRBJ2-7; D may be TRBD2 (6 bases). The ends were cut back, 0 bases at V and 1 base at J, with 10 bases in the middle. Germline lookup yields CDR1 MGHRA and CDR2 YSYEKL. There are 15 residues in the CDR3. CDR3 nucleotides: TGCGCCAGCAGCCAAGAAGGGACTGCTTCCTACGAGCAGTACTTC. This codes for CASSQEGTASYEQYF.

This clone was recorded a few times. In DNA form, the CDR3 reads TGTGCCAGCAGCACAGGGGCTGGCTACACCTTC. Translation gives CASSTGAGYTF. The V call is TRBV5-6, the J call TRBJ1-2; 7 bases align to TRBD1. The germline V gene has CDR1 SGHDT and CDR2 YYEEEE. V trimming: 4 bases; J trimming: 7 bases; junction bases outside the gene matches: 1. The CDR3 sequence is 11 residues long. The variable domain in full, with the rest retrieved from reference TRBV5-6 and TRBJ1-2, is DAGVTQSPTHLIKTRGQQVTLRCSPKSGHDTVSWYQQALGQGPQFIFQYYEEEERQRGNFPDRFSGHQFPNYSSELNVNALLLGDSALYLCASSTGAGYTFGSGTRLTVV.

The CDR3 region is CASGLEGQTQYF. CDR3 nucleotides: TGTGCTAGTGGTTTGGAGGGGCAGACGCAGTATTTT. V and J are TRBV12-5 and TRBJ2-3, with a tentative D call TRBD1 (5 bases). The CDR3 covers 12 residues. Trimming pared 1 base from V and 9 bases from J, leaving 8 bases between. CDR1 is LGHNT and CDR2 is FRNRAP in the germline V gene.